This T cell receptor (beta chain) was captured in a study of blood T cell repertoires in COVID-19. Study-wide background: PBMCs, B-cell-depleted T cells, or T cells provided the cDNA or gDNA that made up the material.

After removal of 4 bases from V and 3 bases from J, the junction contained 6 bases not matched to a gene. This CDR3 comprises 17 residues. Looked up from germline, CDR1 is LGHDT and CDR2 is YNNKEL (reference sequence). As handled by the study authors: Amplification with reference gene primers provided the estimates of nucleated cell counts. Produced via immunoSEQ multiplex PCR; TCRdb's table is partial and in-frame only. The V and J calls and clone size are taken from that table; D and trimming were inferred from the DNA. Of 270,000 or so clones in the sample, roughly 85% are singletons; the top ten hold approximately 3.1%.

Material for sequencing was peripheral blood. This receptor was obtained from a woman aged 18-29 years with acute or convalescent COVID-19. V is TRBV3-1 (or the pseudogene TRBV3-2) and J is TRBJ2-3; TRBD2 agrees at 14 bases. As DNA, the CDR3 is TGTGCCAGCAGCCGCAGACTAGCGGGAGGGGGGACAGATACGCAGTATTTT. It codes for CASSRRLAGGGTDTQYF.